This T cell receptor beta chain was identified in a study of blood T cells in healthy people across ages. V gave up 4 bases and J gave up 6 bases; unmatched junction bases: 8. The CDR3 consists of 14 residues. Germline CDR1 reads DFQATT; CDR2 reads SNEGSKA (reference sequence). Ten milliliters of peripheral blood were drawn from each donor. This clonotype showed up just a few times. The antigen remains undetermined. Regarding the study as a whole: There was a strong correlation between TCR beta diversity and naive T cell percentage. Naive CD4+ cell counts and diversity both ran higher in long-lived than in aged donors.

The use of a sample-barcoded 5' primer and a J-beta primer mix characterized a second PCR of roughly 6 to 11 cycles. A minimum of 2.5 million CDR3-containing paired-end reads was obtained for each sample. TCRdb reprocessed the 5' RACE reads via MiXCR and lists one record per CDR3 protein. This table holds approximately 670,000 distinct CDR3 sequences, approximately 40% found once. The receptor was isolated from a man older than 75 in good health. The rearrangement joins TRBV20-1 to TRBJ2-1; 8 bases agree with TRBD1. The sample taken for sequencing was blood. The CDR3: CSAITGGVSNEQFF. As DNA, the CDR3 is TGCAGTGCTATAACAGGGGGAGTTAGCAATGAGCAGTTCTTC.